This record covers a single T cell receptor (beta chain). No cognate antigen has been identified for it. Within one base of it there is no much larger clone, and no base qualities were kept. This sample is drawn from a study of cytomegalovirus exposure and HLA in healthy donors (dated 2017 in TCRdb). Concerning the study at large: According to a later analysis, the roughly 130 validation repertoires were produced on the same platform as the roughly 600 repertoires of the first cohort. To predict cytomegalovirus infection status, the study brought together high-throughput TCR immunosequencing, statistical association of individual TCRs with disease status, and machine learning. Along with the roughly 700-subject first cohort, a separate validation cohort of about 110 different subjects was used. The study aimed to test whether cataloging public T cell receptors could reveal signatures of past pathogen exposure. Findings and caveats that apply to the study as a whole: The classifier was reported to diagnose cytomegalovirus status with high specificity and sensitivity in both the original and validation cohorts. A later analysis lacked HLA typing for the validation cohort, so it scored co-occurrence in that cohort across all 120 or so repertoires. Three of the identified cytomegalovirus-associated TCR beta chains were confirmed in vitro to be specific for cytomegalovirus antigens. In a later analysis, TCRs clustered in the first cohort were found to also tend to co-occur in the roughly 120 validation repertoires, with 90% to 95% of cluster scores above 0. The authors suggested that the approach could potentially be extended to other disease states and immunological phenotypes. Across donors, most TCR sequences were observed very rarely, whereas some public TCRs were present in many individuals. The study listed approximately 150 TCR beta chains as associated with cytomegalovirus.

The donors belonged to the validation cohort of over a hundred subjects, which was separate from the approximately 700-subject first cohort. According to the germline V gene, CDR1 reads MGHRA and CDR2 reads YSYEKL. Trimming leaves V shorter by 2 bases and J shorter by 7 bases, with the junction holding 9 bases beyond the gene matches. There are 16 amino acids in the CDR3, from cysteine to phenylalanine inclusive. Solely the CDR3 DNA is kept, with 48 bases framed from the first base. Library construction relied on the immunoSEQ multiplex PCR assay. The authors processed their data as follows. A statistical classification framework was developed to diagnose cytomegalovirus status using the catalog of TCR beta chain sequences. TCRdb took this table from immuneACCESS and kept in-frame rearrangements with V and J called. Such tables lack part of the clones; where checked against another copy, unresolved V genes explain under half of the gap, and the rest is unexplained. V and J calls and clone size are as listed in that table; D and trimming were resolved from the DNA. This sample holds approximately 270,000 clones; roughly 87% were observed only once. The top ten constitute 12% of the sample.

Sequenced material: PBMCs. Recombination linked TRBV4-1 to TRBJ1-2, with 11 bases matching TRBD1. This receptor was identified in a man aged 18-30 years in good health and CMV-seropositive. The sequenced DNA: TGCGCCAGCAGCCAATACGTAGGACAGGGGGCGGGTGGCTACACCTTC. Its amino acids are CASSQYVGQGAGGYTF.